One and the same sample provided the 12 T cell receptor beta chains below, sequenced in a study of blood T cell repertoires in COVID-19. The repertoire was sequenced with immunoSEQ multiplex PCR; TCRdb's copy has only in-frame clones and lacks some. The table has 190,000 or so clones, 70% to 90% seen once. Sequenced: peripheral blood. The receptors derive from a man in his forties with active or convalescent COVID-19.

The genes are TRBV15 and TRBJ2-2; 7 bases fit TRBD2. Germline loops: CDR1 LNHNV, CDR2 YYDKDF (reference sequence). Trimming took 5 bases from V and 7 from J; bases not matched to a gene: 7. The CDR3 is 14 residues long. The CDR3 loop reads CATSGGDYYGELFF. The CDR3 region has the DNA TGTGCCACCAGCGGCGGGGACTACTACGGGGAGCTGTTTTTT.

This clone was seen only once. Other DNA sequences within the sample encode an identical CDR3. The V call is TRBV5-1, the J call TRBJ2-7, with TRBD2 matching 8 bases. The junction had 1 base not matched to a gene; V was cut back by 2 bases and J by 6 bases. CDR1 and CDR2 from the germline V gene are SGHRS and YFSETQ. This CDR3 contains 12 residues. The CDR3 DNA follows: TGCGCCAGCAGCTTACGGGAGGGCGAGCAGTACTTC. It translates to CASSLREGEQYF.

This clone appeared once. The CDR3 loop is CATGYGQGQETQYF. The CDR3 bases are TGTGCCACCGGGTATGGACAGGGCCAAGAGACCCAGTACTTC. J is TRBJ2-5 and V is TRBV24-1, with TRBD1 identical over 8 bases. Germline assignment: CDR1 KGHDR and CDR2 SFDVKD. V was clipped by 9 bases and J by 1 base; unmatched bases: 6. The CDR3 contains 14 residues.

This clone was observed a single time. The chain joins TRBV4-1 to TRBJ2-2; maybe TRBD2 (7 bases). Germline CDR1 reads MGHRA; CDR2 reads YSYEKL. Trimming stripped 3 bases from V and 7 bases from J, with 18 bases between. This CDR3 has 16 amino acids. The CDR3 loop reads CASSQPRGGGSGELFF. CDR3 bases: TGCGCCAGCAGCCAGCCCCGAGGGGGAGGGAGCGGGGAGCTGTTTTTT.

The gene calls are TRBV7-9 and TRBJ1-1; D is undetermined. The CDR3 length is 14 residues. CDR1 and CDR2 (germline): SEHNR, FQNEAQ (reference sequence). V gave up 5 bases and J gave up 3 bases, with 13 bases separating them. The CDR3 DNA sequence: TGTGCCAGCAGCCCGAGCGGAGGGTACACTGAAGCTTTCTTT. Protein: CASSPSGGYTEAFF.

The rearrangement links TRBV12-3 or TRBV12-4 to TRBJ1-2; weak D call: TRBD1 (5 bases). Trimming left V 5 bases short and J 4 bases short, with 11 bases between. The CDR3 spans 13 residues. The CDR3 DNA reads TGTGCCAGCAGTGAGACAGTTAGCTATGGCTACACCTTC. This translates into CASSETVSYGYTF.

The CDR3 loop is CASSLSSGGNYGYTF. CDR3 DNA: TGTGCCAGCAGTTTATCTTCAGGGGGCAACTATGGCTACACCTTC. The chain joins TRBV27 to TRBJ1-2, with 8 bases that match TRBD1. Germline CDR1 reads MNHEY; CDR2 reads SMNVEV (reference sequence). This CDR3 has 15 amino acids. The ends lost 0 bases at V and 2 bases at J; junction bases unmatched: 2.

This clone was found once. The chain couples TRBV5-1 to TRBJ2-7; 7 bases are a match to TRBD1. There are 14 residues in the CDR3. Per the germline V gene, CDR1 is SGHRS and CDR2 is YFSETQ. V shed 4 bases, J shed 2 bases, and the junction held 6 bases outside the gene matches. CDR3 sequence reads: CASSGTVSAYEQYF. CDR3 nucleotide sequence: TGCGCCAGCAGCGGGACAGTTTCTGCCTACGAGCAGTACTTC. The full variable domain, with the rest looked up from reference TRBV5-1 and TRBJ2-7, is KAGVTQTPRYLIKTRGQQVTLSCSPISGHRSVSWYQQTPGQGLQFLFEYFSETQRNKGNFPGRFSGRQFSNSRSEMNVSTLELGDSALYLCASSGTVSAYEQYFGPGTRLTVT.

V usage is TRBV4-1 and J usage is TRBJ2-1, with 11 nucleotides matching TRBD1. The V gene's germline CDR1 is MGHRA and CDR2 YSYEKL. The trim removed 3 bases at V and 5 bases at J, leaving 3 bases unmatched. The CDR3 covers 15 residues. This chain's CDR3 is CASSHGQGAHNEQFF. The CDR3, as DNA: TGCGCCAGCAGCCACGGACAGGGGGCCCACAATGAGCAGTTCTTC.

Ten or more counts support this clone. The CDR3 region has the DNA TGTGCCAGCAGTCCCAGGGGTGAAGCTTTCTTT. Protein: CASSPRGEAFF. The chain recombines TRBV2 with TRBJ1-1; D might be TRBD1 (6 bases). The CDR3 extends over 11 amino acids. Germline V gene data show CDR1 as SNHLY and CDR2 as FYNNEI. V was shortened by 5 bases and J by 7 bases, with 8 bases between the two germline ends.

This clone is termed medium-sized. The gene calls are TRBV2 and TRBJ1-2; weak D call: TRBD1 (6 bases). Trimming took 6 bases from V and 0 from J, leaving 14 bases between them. Germline V lookup: CDR1 SNHLY, CDR2 FYNNEI. This CDR3 region has 15 residues. The CDR3 sequence: CASRMRQVANYGYTF. The CDR3 DNA reads as TGTGCCAGCAGAATGAGACAGGTAGCTAACTATGGCTACACCTTC.

This clone was seen just once. V usage is TRBV14 and J usage is TRBJ1-4; D perhaps matches TRBD1 (5 bases). The CDR3 totals 14 residues. CDR1 SGHDN and CDR2 FVKESK come from the germline V gene. The ends were cut back, 0 bases at V and 12 bases at J, with 14 bases in the middle. The CDR3 bases are TGTGCCAGCAGCCAAGATTATACGGGGGGTGAACTGTTTTTT. Translated: CASSQDYTGGELFF.